The 3 T cell receptor beta chains presented below share a single source sample, sequenced in a study of cytomegalovirus exposure and HLA in healthy donors. The PCR had 60 Vbeta and 13 Jbeta primers. Using immunoSEQ multiplex PCR, the repertoire was profiled, and TCRdb retains in-frame clones only, with some absent. This table holds 170,000 or so clones, around three quarters found once. The material sequenced was PBMCs. The receptors were gathered from a man aged 35 to 55 in good health and CMV-seronegative.

A word on this clone: The sample holds other DNA sequences that translate to the same CDR3. The rearrangement joins TRBV5-4 to TRBJ2-5, with 7 bases aligning to TRBD1. Per the germline V gene, CDR1 is SGHNT and CDR2 is YYREEE (reference sequence). V lost 0 bases and J lost 6; bases outside the gene matches: 5. This CDR3 spans 14 amino acids. The CDR3 sequence: CASSLEDRAQTQYF. The CDR3 DNA is TGTGCCAGCAGCTTGGAAGACAGGGCCCAGACCCAGTACTTC.

The chain combines TRBV29-1 with TRBJ2-3; possible D gene TRBD2, 6 bases. Germline V gene sequence: CDR1 SQVTM, CDR2 ANQGSEA. The V gene lost 4 bases and the J gene lost 0 bases, with 11 bases spanning the gap. CDR3 length equals 14 residues. The CDR3 sequence is CSVGVGTSTDTQYF. The CDR3 nucleotides are TGCAGCGTTGGTGTCGGGACTAGCACAGATACGCAGTATTTT.

The rearrangement uses TRBV30 and TRBJ2-7; 9 nucleotides match TRBD1. Germline V gene data show CDR1 as GTSNPN and CDR2 as SVGIG (reference sequence). The CDR3 extends over 14 amino acids. The CDR3, as DNA: TGTGCTGCAATCTCCGGGACAGGGACCATCGAGCAGTACTTC. Translating gives CAAISGTGTIEQYF. Full variable domain (rest looked up from reference TRBV30 and TRBJ2-7): SQTIHQWPATLVQPVGSPLSLECTVEGTSNPNLYWYRQAAGRGLQLLFYSVGIGQISSEVPQNLSASRPQDRQFILSSKKLLLSDSGFYLCAAISGTGTIEQYFGPGTRLTVT.